This T cell receptor beta chain was recorded in a study of patients and donors after allogeneic stem cell transplantation. This CDR3 is 13 amino acids long. Trimming left V 5 bases short and J 4 bases short, with 8 bases between. In its sample, this clonotype was seen many times. TCRdb ran MiXCR on the RT-PCR reads and lists one entry per CDR3 protein. Here the sample spans hundreds of thousands of distinct CDR3 sequences, approximately 14% being singletons. This receptor was identified in a human donor who was either an allogeneic HSCT recipient or a stem cell or donor lymphocyte infusion donor (not recorded which). It is not recorded whose cells these are; they may come from a transplant donor. What was sequenced was blood, either unsorted or a sorted T cell fraction (not recorded which). This chain uses TRBV12-3 or TRBV12-4 with TRBJ2-2; D unclear. CDR3 in amino acids: CASSQTATGELFF. The DNA for the CDR3 is TGTGCCAGCAGTCAAACAGCCACCGGGGAGCTGTTTTTT.